This T cell receptor beta chain comes out of a study of shared clonotypes between healthy human individuals. Overall study results and limits: Larger estimated richness was generally seen in naive subsets than in memory subsets.

The donors, healthy adults who were HIV-negative, had experienced no recent acute infections or vaccinations. Concerning this clone itself: The antigen remains unidentified.

CDR1 and CDR2 from the germline V gene are MDHEN and SYDVKM. CDR3 size: 11 residues. The V gene lost 8 bases and the J gene lost 4 bases, with 8 bases spanning the gap. Tens of thousands of T cell genomes, or roughly 200 ng DNA, went into the sorted-subset replicate PCRs. Repertoires were generated with immunoSEQ multiplex PCR, while TCRdb's copy carries only in-frame clones and drops some. The sample holds just over 2,000,000 clones, 85% to 95% seen once. Sequencing input: naive CD4+ T cells sorted from blood. The subset denotes: CD45RA+ positively selected. The TCR comes from a young man in good health. This chain links TRBV28 with TRBJ1-1; no firm D call. CDR3 nucleotides: TGTGCCAGCCGTGGTGTCACTGAAGCTTTCTTT. Protein: CASRGVTEAFF.